A single sample gave rise to the 15 T cell receptor beta chains below, sequenced in a study of blood T cells in healthy people across ages. Through a sample-barcoded 5' primer and a J-beta primer mix, a second PCR was run for roughly 6 to 12 cycles. A single record per CDR3 protein comes from TCRdb applying MiXCR to the 5' RACE reads. The data show about 830,000 distinct CDR3 sequences, 60% to 80% seen once. Sequencing was carried out using blood. The receptors shown here come from a man between 25 and 39 years old in good health.

DNA of the CDR3: TGTGCCAGCGGCTCCGCCTACGAGCAGTACTTC. Its translation: CASGSAYEQYF. This chain connects TRBV5-6 to TRBJ2-7, with unresolved D. Trimming left V 7 bases short and J 2 bases short, with 7 bases between. The CDR3 sequence is 11 residues long. CDR1 and CDR2 from the germline V gene are SGHDT and YYEEEE.

The CDR3 region has the DNA TGTGCCAGCAGCCTCCCATCCGGTTCACCCCTCCACTTT. Its translation: CASSLPSGSPLHF. The chain couples TRBV7-2 to TRBJ1-6; D is uncertain. Trimming shortened V by 5 bases and J by 9 bases, and 11 bases separated the two germline ends. The germline V gene has CDR1 SGHTA and CDR2 FQGNSA. This CDR3 contains 13 residues.

The chain combines TRBV7-2 with TRBJ1-5, with D hard to call. The CDR3 is 13 residues long. Per germline, CDR1 SGHTA and CDR2 FQGNSA. V was pared by 5 bases and J by 2 bases, with 7 bases between. CDR3 nucleotides: TGTGCCAGCAGCAGGAACGGCAATCAGCCCCAGCATTTT. Encoded protein: CASSRNGNQPQHF.

The rearrangement joins TRBV5-1 to TRBJ2-5, with D perhaps matching TRBD1 (6 bases). This CDR3 spans 16 amino acids. Trimming removed 0 bases at V and 4 bases at J, with 16 bases between. CDR1 and CDR2 (germline): SGHRS, YFSETQ. The CDR3 region has the DNA TGCGCCAGCAGCTTGGCTGTGACAGGTGGAGGAGAGACCCAGTACTTC. Translating it yields CASSLAVTGGGETQYF.

The chain is built from TRBV28 and TRBJ2-6, with D possibly TRBD2 on 6 matching bases. V lost 10 bases to trimming and J lost 0 bases, with 16 bases between them. The germline gives CDR1 MDHEN, CDR2 SYDVKM. CDR3 length: 16 amino acids. CDR3 sequence: CATNQPDYSGANVLTF. CDR3 nucleotide sequence: TGTGCCACCAATCAACCGGACTACTCTGGGGCCAACGTCCTGACTTTC.

This rearrangement joins TRBV5-4 to TRBJ2-6; a possible D gene is TRBD1 (7 bases). Germline CDR1 reads SGHNT; CDR2 reads YYREEE (reference sequence). V was trimmed by 0 bases and J by 4 bases, leaving 11 bases between them. The CDR3 totals 16 residues. The CDR3 nucleotides read TGTGCCAGCAGCTTGGACAGGGGAGGAGGGGCCAACGTCCTGACTTTC. Translated: CASSLDRGGGANVLTF.

As for this clonotype: One end of the junction does not line up with germline, which may come from a read error. The rearrangement uses TRBV9 and TRBJ1-1; tentatively, D is TRBD1 (6 bases). CDR1 and CDR2 (germline): SGDLS, YYNGEE. The length of the CDR3 is 14 residues. For the CDR3, the DNA is TGTGCCAGCTGCCGGGGGGCGGCCGACACTAAAGCTTTCTTT. Translation gives CASCRGAADTKAFF.

The chain is built from TRBV9 and TRBJ2-7; 7 positions agree with TRBD1. J lost 0 bases, V lost 4 bases, and 7 bases had no gene match. This CDR3 has 15 residues. The germline V gene has CDR1 SGDLS and CDR2 YYNGEE. For the CDR3, the DNA is TGTGCCAGCAGCCCCGGACAGGTTGTCTCCTACGAGCAGTACTTC. Its translation is CASSPGQVVSYEQYF.

The chain combines TRBV29-1 with TRBJ2-5; perhaps D is TRBD1 or TRBD2 (5 bases each). The CDR3 covers 16 residues. The ends were cut back, 2 bases at V and 4 bases at J, with 20 bases in the middle. The germline CDR1 and CDR2 sequences are SQVTM and ANQGSEA. In DNA form, the CDR3 reads TGCAGCGTTGAAAACATTACCGGGACCATAGGAGAGACCCAGTACTTC. This codes for CSVENITGTIGETQYF.

The chain links TRBV7-2 to TRBJ2-1; weak D call: TRBD2 (5 bases). Germline CDR1 SGHTA, CDR2 FQGNSA. The CDR3 sequence is 14 residues long. Trimming shortened V by 7 bases and J by 7 bases, and 17 bases separated the two germline ends. The chain's CDR3 is CASTRGLGLNEQFF. CDR3 nucleotides: TGTGCCAGCACTCGGGGTTTAGGGCTAAATGAGCAGTTCTTC.

Details on this clonotype: One end of the junction fails to match germline, which may point to a read error. The chain is built from TRBV7-9 and TRBJ2-4; D call uncertain. The CDR3 consists of 14 residues. The germline V gene has CDR1 SEHNR and CDR2 FQNEAQ (reference sequence). CDR3 sequence reads: CASSRPAAKNTQYF. In DNA, the CDR3 is TGTGCCAGCAGCCGCCCGGCCGCCAAAAACACTCAGTACTTC.

This clonotype appeared many times. The chain is built from TRBV4-3 and TRBJ2-5; D not resolved. Germline V gene sequence: CDR1 LGHNA, CDR2 YSLEER. The CDR3 extends over 13 amino acids. Trimming left V 4 bases short and J 3 bases short, with 9 bases between. The CDR3 is CASSLRPEETQYF. CDR3 sequence (DNA): TGCGCCAGCAGCCTCCGTCCGGAAGAGACCCAGTACTTC.

About this clonotype: This sequence may be a read error, since a much larger clone differs from it by one base. The chain uses TRBV20-1 and TRBJ1-2; unclear D gene. The CDR3 runs to 12 residues. Germline V gene sequence: CDR1 DFQATT, CDR2 SNEGSKA (reference sequence). In DNA, the CDR3 is TGCAGTGCTGAATTCATGGGCGATGGCTGCACCTTC. Amino acids: CSAEFMGDGCTF.

This clonotype was seen more than once but under ten times. The rearrangement uses TRBV27 and TRBJ2-7; D gene ambiguous. The CDR3 spans 15 residues. CDR1 MNHEY and CDR2 SMNVEV come from the germline V gene (reference sequence). V was cut by 6 bases and J by 3 bases, with 18 bases left in between. The CDR3 loop reads CASSRTIGVGYEQYF. The CDR3 bases are TGTGCCAGCAGCCGTACCATTGGGGTCGGCTACGAGCAGTACTTC.

As concerns this clonotype: Germline is not matched at one junction end, which may reflect a read error. This chain connects TRBV5-1 to TRBJ2-4, with 9 bases fitting TRBD1. CDR3 size: 14 residues. The germline V gene has CDR1 SGHRS and CDR2 YFSETQ. CDR3 sequence (DNA): TGCGCCATCGAGACTCCGGGACAGGGAAACATTCTGTACTTC. This gives the protein CAIETPGQGNILYF.